The 13 T cell receptor beta chains listed next were all sequenced from one sample in a study of blood T cell repertoires in COVID-19. Only in-frame clones appear in the TCRdb table, and some are missing; sequencing was by immunoSEQ multiplex PCR. The sample has approximately 300,000 clones, approximately 90% seen once. The sequencing input was PBMCs or T cells enriched from blood (not recorded which). The receptor source for this set is a woman aged 30 to 39 who had recovered from COVID-19.

This clone was observed once. The V call is TRBV30, the J call TRBJ1-2; D possibly corresponds to TRBD1 (6 bases). CDR1 and CDR2 from the germline V gene are GTSNPN and SVGIG (reference sequence). V was shortened by 0 bases and J by 5 bases, with 16 bases between the two germline ends. This CDR3 contains 15 residues. DNA of the CDR3: TGTGCCTGGAGTGTACCGCTCCCTACAGGGTATGGCTACACCTTC. Its translation is CAWSVPLPTGYGYTF.

This sequence joins TRBV2 and TRBJ1-2, with 9 bases aligning to TRBD1. The CDR3 spans 15 residues. Trimming at V came to 7 bases and at J to 4 bases, leaving 10 bases not matched to a gene. Per germline, CDR1 SNHLY and CDR2 FYNNEI. CDR3: CASTVLSGQGYGYTF. The CDR3 coding sequence is TGTGCCAGCACAGTCCTTTCGGGACAGGGCTATGGCTACACCTTC.

The V gene is TRBV25-1, the J gene TRBJ2-7; possibly TRBD1 for D (6 bases). V lost 6 bases, J lost 0 bases, and 12 bases lay in between. The germline gives CDR1 MGHDK, CDR2 SYGVNS. This CDR3 spans 14 amino acids. CDR3 nucleotide sequence: TGTGCCAGCAGGGACAGAGAAAGCTCCTACGAGCAGTACTTC. It translates to CASRDRESSYEQYF.

The V and J genes are TRBV9 and TRBJ2-3; TRBD1 agrees at 7 bases. Germline CDR1 SGDLS, CDR2 YYNGEE. The V gene end was trimmed by 0 bases and the J gene end by 0 bases; junction bases not matched to a gene: 1. The CDR3 has 15 amino acids. CDR3 protein: CASSVEQGSTDTQYF. The CDR3 nucleotides read TGTGCCAGCAGCGTAGAACAGGGGAGCACAGATACGCAGTATTTT.

The V and J genes are TRBV19 and TRBJ2-2, with TRBD2 identical over 9 bases. The CDR3 runs to 13 residues. V lost 6 bases and J lost 10; bases outside the gene matches: 6. Germline-derived CDR1 and CDR2 are LNHDA and SQIVND (reference sequence). The CDR3 nucleotides read TGTGCCAGTAGAGGCGGGGGGGCGGTGGAGCTGTTTTTT. Protein: CASRGGGAVELFF.

CDR3 sequence reads: CASSPRQGSEAFF. CDR3 sequence (DNA): TGTGCCAGCAGCCCACGACAGGGCTCTGAAGCTTTCTTT. The genes are TRBV7-3 and TRBJ1-1; TRBD1 matches at 7 bases. Per germline, CDR1 SGHTA and CDR2 FQGTGA. Trimming cost V 5 bases and J 6 bases; bases outside gene matches: 6. The CDR3 length is 13 residues.

This chain connects TRBV30 to TRBJ2-4; possible D gene TRBD1, 5 bases. Trimming cost V 0 bases and J 3 bases, with 9 bases left between them. The CDR3 contains 14 residues. The germline V gene encodes CDR1 GTSNPN and CDR2 SVGIG (reference sequence). CDR3 sequence reads: CAWSVGQGKNIQYF. CDR3 nucleotides: TGTGCCTGGAGTGTTGGGCAGGGCAAAAACATTCAGTACTTC.

This chain joins TRBV12-5 and TRBJ2-3, with D tentatively TRBD1 (6 bases). The V gene lost 6 bases and the J gene lost 2 bases, with 12 bases spanning the gap. The CDR3 runs 14 residues. From germline, CDR1 is LGHNT and CDR2 FRNRAP. CDR3 sequence reads: CASGPGQFTDTQYF. DNA of the CDR3: TGTGCTAGTGGACCTGGACAGTTCACAGATACGCAGTATTTT.

The V and J genes are TRBV18 and TRBJ1-6, with D hard to call. Germline V gives CDR1 KGHSH, CDR2 LQKENI. Trimming removed 2 bases at V and 7 bases at J, with 6 bases between. The CDR3 covers 13 residues. The CDR3 spells CASSPTRNSPLHF. The CDR3 region has the DNA TGTGCCAGCTCACCAACGCGGAATTCACCCCTCCACTTT.

The J gene is TRBJ2-3, the V gene TRBV9, with 9 bases fitting TRBD2. Germline V lookup: CDR1 SGDLS, CDR2 YYNGEE. CDR3 length equals 16 residues. The J segment lost 3 bases and the V segment lost 0 bases, leaving 5 bases of the junction unmatched. The CDR3 is CASSVGRGGRTDTQYF. The CDR3, as DNA: TGTGCCAGCAGCGTAGGGCGGGGGGGCCGGACAGATACGCAGTATTTT.

The chain recombines TRBV30 with TRBJ1-5; 9 bases match TRBD1. This CDR3 comprises 14 residues. V shed 3 bases, J shed 9 bases, and the junction held 9 bases outside the gene matches. Germline CDR1 reads GTSNPN; CDR2 reads SVGIG (reference sequence). DNA for the CDR3: TGTGCCTGGAGAGGGGGACAGGGCCCCGGGCCCCAGCATTTT. This sequence encodes CAWRGGQGPGPQHF.

The chain employs TRBV7-9 and TRBJ1-2; 9 nucleotides line up with TRBD1. Trimming cost V 8 bases and J 8 bases; bases outside gene matches: 3. CDR1 is SEHNR and CDR2 is FQNEAQ in the germline V gene (reference sequence). This CDR3 has 11 residues. This chain's CDR3 is CASGTGQGYTF. CDR3 in DNA: TGTGCCAGCGGGACAGGGCAAGGCTACACCTTC.

The chain has TRBV30 and TRBJ1-3, with TRBD1 identical over 7 bases. Germline V gene data show CDR1 as GTSNPN and CDR2 as SVGIG (reference sequence). This CDR3 has 13 amino acids. The trim removed 4 bases at V and 4 bases at J, leaving 4 bases unmatched. CDR3 sequence reads: CAWKWTGGNTIYF. CDR3 coding DNA: TGTGCCTGGAAGTGGACAGGAGGAAACACCATATATTTT.